This TCR beta chain appears in the sequencing data of a study of Ad26.COV2.S vaccination and SARS-CoV-2 variants. Overall study context: Intramuscular Ad26.COV2.S at 5x10^10 or 1x10^11 viral particles.

Described treatment: approximately 18 received Ad26.COV2.S at low or high dose, single or two shots; roughly 5 received placebo; per-sample allocation not given. On day 63 after the first injection, vaccine and placebo recipients gave samples. The data were produced by immunoSEQ multiplex PCR, yet TCRdb's version contains in-frame clones alone and is incomplete. The data show around 500,000 clones, approximately 90% seen once. Remarks on this clone: What it recognizes is unknown.

Findings and limits, study-wide: The authors reported substantial breadth in spike-specific CD8+ and CD4+ T cell responses after vaccination.

CDR3 length: 12 residues. Between the trimmed V and J ends, which lost 5 bases and 6 bases, there was a span of 11 bases. The sequence was collected from a person between 18 and 65 years old who received the Ad26.COV2.S COVID-19 vaccine or a placebo. The chain links TRBV12-3 or TRBV12-4 to TRBJ2-7; the D gene is possibly TRBD1 (6 bases). Here the sequenced sample was peripheral blood, taken in a trial of Ad26.COV2.S vaccine versus placebo. This CDR3 is CASSPQGSEQYF. In nucleotides, the CDR3 is TGTGCCAGCAGTCCACAGGGTTCCGAGCAGTACTTC.